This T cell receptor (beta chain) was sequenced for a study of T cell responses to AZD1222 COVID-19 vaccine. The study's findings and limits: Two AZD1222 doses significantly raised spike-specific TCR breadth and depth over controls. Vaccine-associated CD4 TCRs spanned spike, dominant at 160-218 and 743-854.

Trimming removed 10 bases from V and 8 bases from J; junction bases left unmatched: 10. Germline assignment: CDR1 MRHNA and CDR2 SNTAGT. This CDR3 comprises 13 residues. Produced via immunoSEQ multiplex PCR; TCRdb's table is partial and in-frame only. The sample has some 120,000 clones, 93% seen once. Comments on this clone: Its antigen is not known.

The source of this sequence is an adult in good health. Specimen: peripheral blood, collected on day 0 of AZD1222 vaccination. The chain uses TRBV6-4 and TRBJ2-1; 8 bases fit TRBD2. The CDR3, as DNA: TGTGCCACCGGTAGCGGGACGGCGGATGAGCAGTTCTTC. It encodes CATGSGTADEQFF.